This T cell receptor beta chain was captured in a study of shared clonotypes between healthy human individuals. Whole-study context: In total, the donors were a couple of women and a few men aged 18 to 49.

CD45RO-negative CD8 cells positively selected for CCR7 made up the naive population, which excluded terminally differentiated effector memory CD45RA+ cells. Study donors comprised healthy, HIV-negative adults devoid of recent acute infection or vaccination. The genomic DNA of each subset was split evenly across several immunoSEQ plates. Assay: immunoSEQ multiplex PCR; the TCRdb copy retains only in-frame clones and omits some. This table holds some 2,100,000 clones, 93% found once. Study observations and caveats: Naive subsets generally had larger estimated richness than memory subsets.

Germline CDR1 and CDR2: MDHEN and SYDVKM. The CDR3 loop spans 14 amino acids. V shed 7 bases and J shed 5 bases, with 17 bases lying between them. With regard to this clone: Its antigen is currently unknown.

V usage is TRBV28 and J usage is TRBJ1-1; tentatively, D is TRBD1 (5 bases). The specimen sequenced was naive CD8+ T cells from PBMCs. This sequence was found in a man younger than 35 in good health. Some clones in this sample may be carry-over from other donors' samples. This CDR3 reads CASKEAGSGTEAFF. DNA of the CDR3: TGTGCCAGCAAAGAAGCAGGGTCGGGGACTGAAGCTTTCTTT.